This T cell receptor beta chain was sequenced during a study of blood T cell repertoires in COVID-19. Some clones are missing from TCRdb's copy, which holds only in-frame ones; the method was immunoSEQ multiplex PCR. The repertoire holds approximately 200,000 clones, with around 81% as singletons. The junction had 4 bases not matched to a gene; V was cut back by 1 base and J by 8 bases. Germline CDR1 SGHDN, CDR2 FVKESK. The CDR3 has 14 amino acids. The V and J genes are TRBV14 and TRBJ1-4, with 7 bases identical to TRBD1. This receptor was taken from a woman aged 40-49 years with acute COVID-19. The sequenced material came from PBMCs or T cells enriched from blood (not recorded which). In DNA, the CDR3 is TGTGCCAGCAGCCAAGCCCCAGGGGGGGAAAAACTGTTTTTT. Translation gives CASSQAPGGEKLFF.